The T cell receptor beta chain described here comes from a study of OX40 agonist ivuxolimab in advanced cancers. The CDR3 has 15 amino acids. Germline CDR1 and CDR2: MNHNY and SVGAGI (reference sequence). V shed 6 bases and J shed 0 bases, with 11 bases lying between them. Using immunoSEQ multiplex PCR, the repertoire was profiled, and TCRdb retains in-frame clones only, with some absent. The sample yields approximately 100,000 clones, roughly 89% seen once. The chain couples TRBV6-6 to TRBJ1-4; tentative D call: TRBD1 (5 bases). The sequenced sample was CD4+ or CD8+ T cells sorted from blood, obtained in a trial of the OX40 agonist ivuxolimab. The sequence was collected from an adult with an advanced solid tumor such as melanoma, head and neck, liver or kidney cancer. CDR3: CASRSQGTTNEKLFF. The CDR3 DNA is TGTGCCAGCAGGTCTCAGGGCACAACTAATGAAAAACTGTTTTTT.